Listed below are T cell receptor beta chains from one sample, sequenced in a study of CXCR3-negative and CXCR3-positive naive CD8 T cells. TCRdb reprocessed the 5' RACE reads, keeping one entry per CDR3 protein, no DNA. In all, the sample yields about 40,000 distinct CDR3 sequences. The specimen sequenced was memory CD8+ T cells from blood. Every receptor here comes from a human donor in good health. Some clones in this sample may be carry-over from other donors' samples. Both conserved end residues are part of each CDR3. Each record gives: V gene, J gene, clone size, CDR3 protein. Clone size is not always given. Where it is, it says once, few, many or a class for expanded clones.

V gene: TRBV29-1; J gene: TRBJ2-5; clone size: -; CDR3 protein: CSGDRGQETQYF
V gene: TRBV14; J gene: TRBJ2-3; clone size: -; CDR3 protein: CASSLHARWGSNTDTQYF
V gene: TRBV7-9; J gene: TRBJ2-7; clone size: -; CDR3 protein: CASSGRTGLPYEQYF
V gene: TRBV7-9; J gene: TRBJ2-7; clone size: -; CDR3 protein: CASSTGQGAYEQYF
V gene: TRBV24-1; J gene: TRBJ1-2; clone size: -; CDR3 protein: CATSDLGAGYTF
V gene: TRBV29-1; J gene: TRBJ2-2; clone size: -; CDR3 protein: CSVFPGVTGELFF
V gene: TRBV7-8; J gene: TRBJ2-1; clone size: medium-sized; CDR3 protein: CASSRDPNEQFF
V gene: TRBV5-4; J gene: TRBJ2-5; clone size: -; CDR3 protein: CASSRRSGKETQYF
V gene: TRBV28; J gene: TRBJ2-3; clone size: -; CDR3 protein: CASNESGMGPDTQYF
V gene: TRBV29-1; J gene: TRBJ2-1; clone size: -; CDR3 protein: CSGTGVGGEQFF
V gene: TRBV7-8; J gene: TRBJ1-1; clone size: -; CDR3 protein: CASTSGYTEAFF
V gene: TRBV29-1; J gene: TRBJ1-1; clone size: -; CDR3 protein: CSVDHLGDTEAFF
V gene: TRBV4-3; J gene: TRBJ1-2; clone size: -; CDR3 protein: CASSQDPWDGGRSVYGYTF
V gene: TRBV11-1; J gene: TRBJ2-1; clone size: -; CDR3 protein: CASSSRLGRGSYNEQFF
V gene: TRBV6-5; J gene: TRBJ2-7; clone size: -; CDR3 protein: CASRSDTSVSYEQYF
V gene: TRBV2; J gene: TRBJ1-4; clone size: -; CDR3 protein: CASSEAPGQLNEKLFF
V gene: TRBV28; J gene: TRBJ2-7; clone size: -; CDR3 protein: CASSLVQSYEQYF
V gene: TRBV2; J gene: TRBJ2-7; clone size: -; CDR3 protein: CASGQIIEQYF
V gene: TRBV2; J gene: TRBJ1-3; clone size: -; CDR3 protein: CASRDGSSYTIYF
V gene: TRBV29-1; J gene: TRBJ2-3; clone size: -; CDR3 protein: CSVEGGWQGAGLYSADTRYF
V gene: TRBV29-1; J gene: TRBJ2-2; clone size: -; CDR3 protein: CSVEDRGQESGELFF
V gene: TRBV15; J gene: TRBJ2-5; clone size: -; CDR3 protein: CATSRQGGETQYF
V gene: TRBV7-6; J gene: TRBJ2-2; clone size: -; CDR3 protein: CAGGTGVETGELFF
V gene: TRBV4-2; J gene: TRBJ2-7; clone size: -; CDR3 protein: CASSASWEQYF
V gene: TRBV20-1; J gene: TRBJ2-1; clone size: -; CDR3 protein: CSARGLAGDSSSYNEQFF
V gene: TRBV12-3/TRBV12-4; J gene: TRBJ2-7; clone size: -; CDR3 protein: CASSLSRGRSVEEVSYEQYF
V gene: TRBV18; J gene: TRBJ1-6; clone size: -; CDR3 protein: CASSPPWGGFGSPLHF
V gene: TRBV29-1; J gene: TRBJ2-2; clone size: -; CDR3 protein: CSVEWAGANTGELFF
V gene: TRBV6-5; J gene: TRBJ1-2; clone size: -; CDR3 protein: CASSYPSGGGYGYTF
V gene: TRBV6-6; J gene: TRBJ1-2; clone size: medium-sized; CDR3 protein: CASQNWVANYGYTF
V gene: TRBV11-2; J gene: TRBJ2-1; clone size: -; CDR3 protein: CASSLTQGYNEQFF
V gene: TRBV20-1; J gene: TRBJ2-1; clone size: -; CDR3 protein: CSAGRVDLSYNEQFF